A single sample gave rise to the 28 T cell receptor beta chains below, sequenced in a study of cytomegalovirus exposure and HLA in healthy donors. The PCR used 60 Vbeta and 13 Jbeta primers. Sequencing was performed with immunoSEQ multiplex PCR; in TCRdb, only in-frame clones are kept and a portion is missing. This table has about 180,000 clones, 70% to 85% appearing once. Sample: PBMCs. All receptors come from a girl aged 2-10 years in good health and CMV-seropositive.

The CDR3 nucleotides are TGTGCCAGCTCACCGAACCTGGGCACGGGGGGAAAGACCCAGTACTTC. Its protein product is CASSPNLGTGGKTQYF. The V call is TRBV18, the J call TRBJ2-5; 7 nucleotides match TRBD2. In germline, CDR1 is KGHSH, CDR2 LQKENI. This CDR3 is built from 16 residues. Unmatched junction bases numbered 13, after V lost 3 bases and J lost 6 bases.

V and J are TRBV20-1 and TRBJ1-1; no clear D gene. CDR3 length: 11 amino acids. The V end lost 3 bases, the J end lost 8 bases, and 10 bases lay between the germline ends. The V gene's germline CDR1 is DFQATT and CDR2 SNEGSKA (reference sequence). The CDR3 DNA is TGCAGTGCTAGTATAGCCAGAGAAGCTTTCTTT. Protein product: CSASIAREAFF.

This chain links TRBV5-1 with TRBJ1-1; 7 nucleotides match TRBD1. V shed 4 bases, J shed 2 bases, and the junction held 5 bases outside the gene matches. Germline V gene data show CDR1 as SGHRS and CDR2 as YFSETQ. CDR3 length equals 14 residues. CDR3 nucleotides: TGCGCCAGCAGCGACAGGGCTATCAACACTGAAGCTTTCTTT. It codes for CASSDRAINTEAFF.

The CDR3 protein is CASSEGVYPYNEQFF. DNA for the CDR3: TGTGCCAGCAGTGAAGGAGTGTACCCCTACAATGAGCAGTTCTTC. The gene calls are TRBV2 and TRBJ2-1; D gene uncertain. There are 15 residues in the CDR3. Trimming stripped 1 base from V and 2 bases from J, with 9 bases between. Germline CDR1 SNHLY, CDR2 FYNNEI.

The V gene is TRBV7-2, the J gene TRBJ2-3; weak D call: TRBD2 (6 bases). This CDR3 contains 15 residues. Trimming took 4 bases from V and 0 from J, leaving 11 bases between them. Looked up from germline, CDR1 is SGHTA and CDR2 is FQGNSA. This CDR3 reads CASSYSGYSTDTQYF. As DNA, the CDR3 is TGTGCCAGCAGCTACAGCGGGTACAGCACAGATACGCAGTATTTT.

V and J are TRBV4-2 and TRBJ2-1; the match to TRBD2 covers 7 bases. In germline, CDR1 is LGHNA, CDR2 YNFKEQ. This CDR3 comprises 17 residues. V was pared by 0 bases and J by 10 bases, with 15 bases of the junction left unmatched. CDR3 residues: CASSQERVAGIVWEQFF. The DNA for the CDR3 is TGTGCCAGCAGCCAAGAGCGGGTAGCGGGCATCGTTTGGGAGCAGTTCTTC.

This rearrangement joins TRBV5-6 to TRBJ2-3, with D possibly matching TRBD2 (6 bases). The germline gives CDR1 SGHDT, CDR2 YYEEEE. Trimming pared 4 bases from V and 4 bases from J, leaving 28 bases between. This CDR3 has 19 amino acids. CDR3 bases: TGTGCCAGCAGCCGGAGGTCGGGCGGACCCGGGGGTAGCTCAGATACGCAGTATTTT. The encoded protein is CASSRRSGGPGGSSDTQYF.

V gene TRBV22-1 combines with J gene TRBJ2-7; TRBD2, the D gene given by the table, was not confirmed from the DNA. TRBV22-1 is a documented pseudogene. The CDR3 runs to 12 residues. The DNA of the CDR3 is TGTCCTGGGAGGTCAGGGAGGTACGAGCAGTACTTC. Residues: CPGRSGRYEQYF.

The V call is TRBV25-1, the J call TRBJ2-7; 9 bases map to TRBD1. The CDR3 runs to 13 residues. The V segment lost 4 bases and the J segment 13 bases; nucleotides outside the gene matches: 11. The V gene's germline CDR1 is MGHDK and CDR2 SYGVNS. CDR3 amino acids: CASSGLGTGRPYF. The CDR3 nucleotides read TGTGCCAGCAGTGGACTCGGGACAGGGAGGCCTTACTTC.

The chain has TRBV10-3 and TRBJ2-2, with 8 bases aligning to TRBD1. Per germline, CDR1 ENHRY and CDR2 SYGVKD. The V segment lost 3 bases and the J segment 5 bases; nucleotides outside the gene matches: 5. This CDR3 spans 15 amino acids. CDR3 sequence (DNA): TGTGCCATCAGTGATTCGGGACAGGAAACCGGGGAGCTGTTTTTT. Its translation is CAISDSGQETGELFF.

The rearrangement joins TRBV28 to TRBJ1-2, with 8 bases identical to TRBD1. Germline CDR1 and CDR2: MDHEN and SYDVKM. Trimming at V came to 2 bases and at J to 4 bases, leaving 0 bases not matched to a gene. There are 13 residues in the CDR3. CDR3 residues: CASSLDRGYGYTF. In DNA form, the CDR3 reads TGTGCCAGCAGTTTAGACAGGGGCTATGGCTACACCTTC.

The chain joins TRBV29-1 to TRBJ2-3; perhaps TRBD1 as D (6 bases). Germline values: CDR1 SQVTM, CDR2 ANQGSEA. With 6 bases removed from V and 0 bases from J, the gap between germline ends came to 13 bases. The CDR3 loop spans 14 amino acids. The CDR3 coding sequence is TGCAGCGTGGGCACAGGGAGTAGCACAGATACGCAGTATTTT. It codes for CSVGTGSSTDTQYF.

About this clone itself: One junction end disagrees with the germline gene, perhaps due to a read error. The chain joins TRBV2 to TRBJ2-7; perhaps TRBD1 as D (6 bases). Germline V lookup: CDR1 SNHLY, CDR2 FYNNEI. The CDR3 totals 11 residues. CDR3 residues: CASSASTGSHF. The CDR3 region has the DNA TGTGCCAGCAGCGCTTCGACAGGAAGCCATTTC.

This rearrangement joins TRBV5-4 to TRBJ1-1; TRBD1 is a possible D gene (5 bases). The CDR3 sequence is 12 residues long. The V gene lost 3 bases and the J gene lost 6 bases, with 9 bases spanning the gap. Germline V CDR1 and CDR2: SGHNT, YYREEE (reference sequence). The CDR3 here is CASSSDSPEAFF. CDR3 coding DNA: TGTGCCAGCAGCTCTGACAGTCCTGAAGCTTTCTTT.

The chain combines TRBV5-1 with TRBJ2-1, with D perhaps matching TRBD2 (6 bases). The germline gives CDR1 SGHRS, CDR2 YFSETQ. V lost 3 bases to trimming and J lost 0 bases, with 16 bases between them. This CDR3 comprises 17 residues. CDR3 DNA sequence: TGCGCCAGCAGCTCGGCCTTAGCGGTGAACTCCTACAATGAGCAGTTCTTC. This sequence encodes CASSSALAVNSYNEQFF.

The J gene is TRBJ2-1, the V gene TRBV28; D possibly corresponds to TRBD2 (7 bases). V lost 5 bases to trimming and J lost 5 bases, with 16 bases between them. CDR3 length: 15 amino acids. The germline V gene has CDR1 MDHEN and CDR2 SYDVKM. The CDR3 DNA is TGTGCCAGCAGTCTAGTAAGGGGGACTAACAATGAGCAGTTCTTC. It translates to CASSLVRGTNNEQFF. Filled out from reference TRBV28 and TRBJ2-1, the complete variable domain reads DVKVTQSSRYLVKRTGEKVFLECVQDMDHENMFWYRQDPGLGLRLIYFSYDVKMKEKGDIPEGYSVSREKKERFSLILESASTNQTSMYLCASSLVRGTNNEQFFGPGTRLTVL.

The V and J genes are TRBV11-1 and TRBJ2-1; 8 bases are a match to TRBD1. Trimming removed 5 bases from V and 2 bases from J; junction bases left unmatched: 5. Germline loops: CDR1 SGHAT, CDR2 FQDESV (reference sequence). The CDR3 totals 15 residues. CDR3 DNA sequence: TGTGCCAGCAGCCAACGACAGGGGCCCTACAATGAGCAGTTCTTC. As protein: CASSQRQGPYNEQFF.

The chain has TRBV5-4 and TRBJ1-2; 11 bases fit TRBD1. The trim removed 2 bases at V and 4 bases at J, leaving 10 bases unmatched. Germline assignment: CDR1 SGHNT and CDR2 YYREEE (reference sequence). The CDR3 consists of 17 residues. The CDR3 spells CASSLRTGGASSYGYTF. In nucleotides, the CDR3 is TGTGCCAGCAGCTTACGGACAGGGGGCGCTTCTTCCTATGGCTACACCTTC.

V gene TRBV5-6 combines with J gene TRBJ1-5; 8 bases align to TRBD1. There are 15 residues in the CDR3. Trimming removed 4 bases from V and 4 bases from J; junction bases left unmatched: 7. CDR1 SGHDT and CDR2 YYEEEE come from the germline V gene. This CDR3 reads CASSVYRGWNQPQHF. In nucleotides, the CDR3 is TGTGCCAGCAGCGTTTACAGGGGGTGGAATCAGCCCCAGCATTTT.

The chain couples TRBV10-2 to TRBJ2-5; maybe TRBD1 (5 bases). CDR3 length: 15 residues. In germline, CDR1 is WSHSY, CDR2 SAAADI. The V and J ends lost 4 bases and 3 bases respectively, with 15 bases between them. CDR3 coding DNA: TGCGCCAGCAGTGTGATGGTGACAGCGAAAGAGACCCAGTACTTC. It specifies CASSVMVTAKETQYF.

The chain couples TRBV6-1 to TRBJ1-2; D not certain. Germline CDR1 is MNHNS and CDR2 is SASEGT. V was shortened by 1 base and J by 6 bases, with 6 bases between the two germline ends. The CDR3 is 12 amino acids. The chain's CDR3 is CASSEVGHGYTF. The CDR3 nucleotides are TGTGCCAGCAGTGAAGTTGGCCATGGCTACACCTTC.

The chain employs TRBV27 and TRBJ2-3; TRBD2 aligns across 7 bases. The CDR3 loop spans 13 amino acids. Germline trimming cut 3 bases from V and 5 bases from J; bases unmatched to any gene: 2. The germline gives CDR1 MNHEY, CDR2 SMNVEV (reference sequence). Written as DNA, the CDR3 is TGTGCCAGCAGTTTTCAGCGGGGAGATACGCAGTATTTT. Translated: CASSFQRGDTQYF.

The V gene is TRBV6-1, the J gene TRBJ2-1, with D tentatively TRBD2 (6 bases). The CDR3 length is 17 residues. Trimming shortened V by 4 bases and J by 6 bases, and 22 bases separated the two germline ends. Germline loops: CDR1 MNHNS, CDR2 SASEGT. The chain's CDR3 is CASSVNPWRDMVNEQFF. For the CDR3, the DNA is TGTGCCAGCAGTGTGAATCCATGGCGGGATATGGTCAATGAGCAGTTCTTC.

This chain uses TRBV30 with TRBJ1-2; TRBD1 matches at 10 bases. The junction had 13 bases not matched to a gene; V was cut back by 1 base and J by 8 bases. Germline CDR1 reads GTSNPN; CDR2 reads SVGIG (reference sequence). CDR3 length: 16 residues. The CDR3 spells CAWSEIDRGHSGGYTF. CDR3 in DNA: TGTGCCTGGAGTGAAATCGACAGGGGGCACTCGGGCGGCTACACCTTC.

V gene TRBV5-1 combines with J gene TRBJ2-1; 14 nucleotides match TRBD2. CDR1 SGHRS and CDR2 YFSETQ come from the germline V gene. The CDR3 runs to 18 residues. The V gene end was trimmed by 0 bases and the J gene end by 0 bases; junction bases not matched to a gene: 2. The CDR3 is CASSLGGTSGSSYNEQFF. DNA for the CDR3: TGCGCCAGCAGCTTGGGTGGGACTAGCGGGAGCTCCTACAATGAGCAGTTCTTC.

V gene TRBV19 combines with J gene TRBJ1-2, with D possibly matching TRBD1 (6 bases). Trimming removed 4 bases from V and 0 bases from J, with 15 bases in between. The CDR3 has 16 residues. CDR1 is LNHDA, CDR2 SQIVND, per germline (reference sequence). The chain's CDR3 is CASSTRQALPNYGYTF. DNA of the CDR3: TGTGCCAGTAGTACCCGACAGGCCCTGCCTAACTATGGCTACACCTTC.

The CDR3 reads CASSQLQGSYEQYF. CDR3 DNA sequence: TGTGCCAGCAGCCAATTGCAGGGATCCTACGAGCAGTACTTC. This sequence joins TRBV13 and TRBJ2-7, with D possibly TRBD1 on 5 matching bases. From germline, CDR1 is PRHDT and CDR2 FYEKMQ (reference sequence). Between the trimmed V and J ends, which lost 5 bases and 1 base, there was a span of 12 bases. There are 14 residues in the CDR3.

This clone was observed a single time. Here the CDR3 reads CASSLGARGVSDTGELFF. In DNA form, the CDR3 reads TGTGCCAGCAGCTTAGGGGCCCGGGGAGTAAGCGACACCGGGGAGCTGTTTTTT. This chain connects TRBV13 to TRBJ2-2, with D tentatively TRBD2 (5 bases). V lost 0 bases, J lost 3 bases, and 17 bases lay in between. This CDR3 has 18 residues. The germline V gene encodes CDR1 PRHDT and CDR2 FYEKMQ (reference sequence).